The clone carrying this TCR beta chain was counted a single time. The antigen is unknown. The CDR3 contains 15 residues. Germline V lookup: CDR1 GTSNPN, CDR2 SVGIG (reference sequence). Trimming took 4 bases from V and 4 from J, leaving 17 bases between them. The data originate from a study of cytomegalovirus exposure and HLA in healthy donors. General study results and limits: It emerged from a later analysis that several of the most significant clusters appeared to be linked to common viral pathogens.

60 Vbeta and 13 Jbeta primers were used in PCR. Libraries were prepared by immunoSEQ multiplex PCR; TCRdb keeps only in-frame clonotypes and omits some of them. The sample has roughly 160,000 clones, 85% seen once. The rearrangement links TRBV30 to TRBJ1-5; the D gene is possibly TRBD1 (6 bases). The receptor was isolated from a boy between 2 and 10 years old in good health and CMV-seronegative. The sample comprised PBMCs. In DNA form, the CDR3 reads TGTGCCTGGATGAATCCGGGACACCCAAATCAGCCCCAGCATTTT. Protein: CAWMNPGHPNQPQHF.